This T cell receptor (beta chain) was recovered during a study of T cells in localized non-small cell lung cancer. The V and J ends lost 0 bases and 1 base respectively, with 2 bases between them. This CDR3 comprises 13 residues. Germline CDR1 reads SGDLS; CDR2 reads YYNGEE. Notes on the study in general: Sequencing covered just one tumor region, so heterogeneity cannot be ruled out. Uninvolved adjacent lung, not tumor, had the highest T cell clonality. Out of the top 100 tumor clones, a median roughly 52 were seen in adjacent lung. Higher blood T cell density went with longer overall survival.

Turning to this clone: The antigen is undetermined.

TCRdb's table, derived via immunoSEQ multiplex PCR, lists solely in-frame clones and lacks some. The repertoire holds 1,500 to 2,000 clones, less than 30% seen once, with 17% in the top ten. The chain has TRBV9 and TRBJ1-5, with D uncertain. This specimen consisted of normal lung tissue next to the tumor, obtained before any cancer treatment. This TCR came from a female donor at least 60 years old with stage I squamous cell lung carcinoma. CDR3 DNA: TGTGCCAGCAGCGTAGGCAGCAATCAGCCCCAGCATTTT. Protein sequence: CASSVGSNQPQHF. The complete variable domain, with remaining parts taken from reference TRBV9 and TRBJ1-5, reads DSGVTQTPKHLITATGQRVTLRCSPRSGDLSVYWYQQSLDQGLQFLIQYYNGEERAKGNILERFSAQQFPDLHSELNLSSLELGDSALYFCASSVGSNQPQHFGDGTRLSIL.